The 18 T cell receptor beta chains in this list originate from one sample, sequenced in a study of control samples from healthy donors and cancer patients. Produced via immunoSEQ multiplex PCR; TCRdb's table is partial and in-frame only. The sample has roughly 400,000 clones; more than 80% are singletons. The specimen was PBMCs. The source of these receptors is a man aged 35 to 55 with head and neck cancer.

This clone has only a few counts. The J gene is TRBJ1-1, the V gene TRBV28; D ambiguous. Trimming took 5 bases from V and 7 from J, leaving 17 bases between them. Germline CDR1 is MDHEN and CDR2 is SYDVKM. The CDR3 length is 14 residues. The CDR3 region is CASSRDTGRFEAFF. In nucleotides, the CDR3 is TGTGCCAGCAGTCGCGATACCGGTCGTTTTGAAGCTTTCTTT.

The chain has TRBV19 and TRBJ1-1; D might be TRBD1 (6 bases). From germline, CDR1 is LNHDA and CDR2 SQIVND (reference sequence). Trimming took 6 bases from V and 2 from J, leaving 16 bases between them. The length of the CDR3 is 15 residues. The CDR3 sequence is CASSPSGAANTEAFF. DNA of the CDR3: TGTGCCAGTAGCCCCTCAGGGGCAGCAAACACTGAAGCTTTCTTT.

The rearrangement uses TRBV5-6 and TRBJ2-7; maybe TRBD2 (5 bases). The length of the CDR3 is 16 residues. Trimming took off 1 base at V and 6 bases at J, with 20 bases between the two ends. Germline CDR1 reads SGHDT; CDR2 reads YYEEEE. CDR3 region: CASSLFLATEASEQYF. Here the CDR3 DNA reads TGTGCCAGCAGCTTGTTTTTAGCGACTGAAGCCTCCGAGCAGTACTTC.

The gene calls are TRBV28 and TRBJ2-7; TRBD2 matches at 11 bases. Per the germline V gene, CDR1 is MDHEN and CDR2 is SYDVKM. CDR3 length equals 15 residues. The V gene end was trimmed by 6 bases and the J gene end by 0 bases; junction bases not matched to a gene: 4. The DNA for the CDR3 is TGTGCCAGCAGGTTAGCGGGAGGGAGCTCCTACGAGCAGTACTTC. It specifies CASRLAGGSSYEQYF.

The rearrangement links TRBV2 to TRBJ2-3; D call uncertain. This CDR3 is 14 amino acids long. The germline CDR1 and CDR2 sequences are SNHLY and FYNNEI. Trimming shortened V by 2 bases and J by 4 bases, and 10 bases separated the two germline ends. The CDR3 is CASSETDAADTQYF. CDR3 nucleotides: TGTGCCAGCAGTGAAACGGACGCCGCAGATACGCAGTATTTT. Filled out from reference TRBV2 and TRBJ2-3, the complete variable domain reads EPEVTQTPSHQVTQMGQEVILRCVPISNHLYFYWYRQILGQKVEFLVSFYNNEISEKSEIFDDQFSVERPDGSNFTLKIRSTKLEDSAMYFCASSETDAADTQYFGPGTRLTVL.

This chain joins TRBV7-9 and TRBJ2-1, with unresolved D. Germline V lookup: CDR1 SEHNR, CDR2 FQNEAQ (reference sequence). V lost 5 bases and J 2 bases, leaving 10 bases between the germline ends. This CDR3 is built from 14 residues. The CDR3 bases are TGTGCCAGCAGCCCCCCGGAGACCTACAATGAGCAGTTCTTC. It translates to CASSPPETYNEQFF.

The CDR3 protein is CASSGLKQGDYGYTF. CDR3 sequence (DNA): TGTGCCAGCAGCGGGTTAAAACAGGGGGACTATGGCTACACCTTC. J is TRBJ1-2 and V is TRBV9; 8 nucleotides agree with TRBD1. The J segment lost 3 bases and the V segment lost 3 bases, leaving 7 bases of the junction unmatched. CDR1 SGDLS and CDR2 YYNGEE come from the germline V gene. The CDR3 covers 15 residues. The variable domain in full, completed from reference TRBV9 and TRBJ1-2, reads DSGVTQTPKHLITATGQRVTLRCSPRSGDLSVYWYQQSLDQGLQFLIQYYNGEERAKGNILERFSAQQFPDLHSELNLSSLELGDSALYFCASSGLKQGDYGYTFGSGTRLTVV.

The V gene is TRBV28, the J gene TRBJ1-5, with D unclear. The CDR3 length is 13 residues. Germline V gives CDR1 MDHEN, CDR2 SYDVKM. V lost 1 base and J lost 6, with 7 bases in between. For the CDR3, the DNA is TGTGCCAGCAGTTTATTAGCAGCTCAGCCCCAGCATTTT. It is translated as CASSLLAAQPQHF.

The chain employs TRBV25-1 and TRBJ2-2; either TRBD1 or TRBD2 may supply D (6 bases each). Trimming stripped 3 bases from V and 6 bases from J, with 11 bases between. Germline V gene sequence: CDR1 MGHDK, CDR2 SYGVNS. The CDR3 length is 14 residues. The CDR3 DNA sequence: TGTGCCAGCAGTGATACGGAGGGGGCCGGGGAGCTGTTTTTT. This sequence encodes CASSDTEGAGELFF.

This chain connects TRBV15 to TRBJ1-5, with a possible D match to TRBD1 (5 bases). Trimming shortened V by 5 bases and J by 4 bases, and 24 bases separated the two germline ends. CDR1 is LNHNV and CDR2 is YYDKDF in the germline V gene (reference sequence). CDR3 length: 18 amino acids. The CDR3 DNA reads TGTGCCACCAGCGGCGGGGACCAGGACCCATCTCGGAATCAGCCCCAGCATTTT. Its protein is CATSGGDQDPSRNQPQHF.

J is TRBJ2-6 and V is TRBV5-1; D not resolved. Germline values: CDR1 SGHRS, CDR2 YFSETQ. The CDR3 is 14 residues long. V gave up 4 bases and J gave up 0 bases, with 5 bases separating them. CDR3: CASSHDSGANVLTF. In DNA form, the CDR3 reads TGCGCCAGCAGCCATGACTCTGGGGCCAACGTCCTGACTTTC.

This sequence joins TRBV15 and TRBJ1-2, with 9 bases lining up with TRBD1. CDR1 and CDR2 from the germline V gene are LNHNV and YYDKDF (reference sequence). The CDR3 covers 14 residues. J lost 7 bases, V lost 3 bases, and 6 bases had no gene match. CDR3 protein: CATSREQGAGGYTF. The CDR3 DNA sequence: TGTGCCACCAGCAGGGAACAGGGGGCCGGTGGCTACACCTTC.

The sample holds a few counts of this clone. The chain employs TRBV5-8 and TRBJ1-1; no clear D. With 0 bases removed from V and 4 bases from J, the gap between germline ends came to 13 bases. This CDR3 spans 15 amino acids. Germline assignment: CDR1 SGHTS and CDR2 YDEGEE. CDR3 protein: CASSLGAGSATEAFF. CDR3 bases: TGTGCCAGCAGCTTGGGTGCCGGTTCGGCCACTGAAGCTTTCTTT.

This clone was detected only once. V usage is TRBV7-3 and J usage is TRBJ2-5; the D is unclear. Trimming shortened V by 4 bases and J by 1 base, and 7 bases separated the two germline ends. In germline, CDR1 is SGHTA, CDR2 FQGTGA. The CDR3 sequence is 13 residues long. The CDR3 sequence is CASSSGTQETQYF. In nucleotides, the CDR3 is TGTGCCAGCAGCTCAGGCACCCAAGAGACCCAGTACTTC.

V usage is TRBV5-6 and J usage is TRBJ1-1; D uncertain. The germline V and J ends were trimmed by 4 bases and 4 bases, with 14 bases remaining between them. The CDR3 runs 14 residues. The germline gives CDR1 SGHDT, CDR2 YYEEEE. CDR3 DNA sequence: TGTGCCAGCAGCGTAGGGAGTCGGAGCACTGAAGCTTTCTTT. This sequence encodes CASSVGSRSTEAFF.

The DNA of the CDR3 is TGTGCCAGCTCACTGGCGGCTAGCCCCCACAATGAGCAGTTCTTC. Translation: CASSLAASPHNEQFF. This chain connects TRBV18 to TRBJ2-1, with D perhaps matching TRBD2 (5 bases). This CDR3 is 15 amino acids long. The V and J ends lost 4 bases and 5 bases respectively, with 15 bases between them. Germline V CDR1 and CDR2: KGHSH, LQKENI.

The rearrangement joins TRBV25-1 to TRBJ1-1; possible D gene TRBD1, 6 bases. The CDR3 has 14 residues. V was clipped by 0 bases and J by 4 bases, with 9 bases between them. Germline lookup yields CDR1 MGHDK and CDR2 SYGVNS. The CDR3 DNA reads TGTGCCAGCAGTGAATACCTACAGGGCACTGAAGCTTTCTTT. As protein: CASSEYLQGTEAFF.

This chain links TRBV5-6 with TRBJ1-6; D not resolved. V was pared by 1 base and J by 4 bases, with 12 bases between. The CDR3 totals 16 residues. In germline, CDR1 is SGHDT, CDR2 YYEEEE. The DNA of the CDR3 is TGTGCCAGCAGCTTGCTCTCGGGTGGGTATAATTCACCCCTCCACTTT. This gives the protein CASSLLSGGYNSPLHF.